This T cell receptor beta chain was identified during a study of blood T cell repertoires in COVID-19. Study-level information: T cells, B-cell-depleted T cells, or PBMCs supplied cDNA or gDNA.

Produced via immunoSEQ multiplex PCR; TCRdb's table is partial and in-frame only. The table has some 230,000 clones, 75% to 85% seen once; the top ten hold around 8%. The CDR3 length is 16 residues. V gave up 6 bases and J gave up 5 bases; unmatched junction bases: 15. Germline V gene lookup returns CDR1 LNHDA and CDR2 SQIVND (reference sequence). The sample comprised peripheral blood. This TCR came from a woman older than 75 with COVID-19, enrolled during active disease. V usage is TRBV19 and J usage is TRBJ1-1, with 7 bases that match TRBD1. The CDR3 protein is CASSDRITGVGTEAFF. The CDR3 bases are TGTGCCAGTAGCGATCGAATTACAGGGGTAGGGACTGAAGCTTTCTTT. The variable domain in full, with the rest retrieved from reference TRBV19 and TRBJ1-1, is DGGITQSPKYLFRKEGQNVTLSCEQNLNHDAMYWYRQDPGQGLRLIYYSQIVNDFQKGDIAEGYSVSREKKESFPLTVTSAQKNPTAFYLCASSDRITGVGTEAFFGQGTRLTVV.